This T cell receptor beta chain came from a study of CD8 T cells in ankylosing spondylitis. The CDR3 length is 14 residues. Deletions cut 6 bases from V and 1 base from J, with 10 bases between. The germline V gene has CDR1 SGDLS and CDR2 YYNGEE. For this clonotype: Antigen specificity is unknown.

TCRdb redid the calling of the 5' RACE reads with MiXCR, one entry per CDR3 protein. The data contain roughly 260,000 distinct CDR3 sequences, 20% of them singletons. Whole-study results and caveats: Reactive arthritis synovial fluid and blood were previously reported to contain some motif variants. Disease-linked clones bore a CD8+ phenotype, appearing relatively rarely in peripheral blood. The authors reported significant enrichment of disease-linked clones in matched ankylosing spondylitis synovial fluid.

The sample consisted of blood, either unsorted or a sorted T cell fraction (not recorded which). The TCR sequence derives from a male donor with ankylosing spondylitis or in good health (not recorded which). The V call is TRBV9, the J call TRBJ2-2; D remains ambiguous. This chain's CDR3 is CASMDPGNTGELFF. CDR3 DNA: TGTGCCAGCATGGATCCGGGGAACACCGGGGAGCTGTTTTTT.